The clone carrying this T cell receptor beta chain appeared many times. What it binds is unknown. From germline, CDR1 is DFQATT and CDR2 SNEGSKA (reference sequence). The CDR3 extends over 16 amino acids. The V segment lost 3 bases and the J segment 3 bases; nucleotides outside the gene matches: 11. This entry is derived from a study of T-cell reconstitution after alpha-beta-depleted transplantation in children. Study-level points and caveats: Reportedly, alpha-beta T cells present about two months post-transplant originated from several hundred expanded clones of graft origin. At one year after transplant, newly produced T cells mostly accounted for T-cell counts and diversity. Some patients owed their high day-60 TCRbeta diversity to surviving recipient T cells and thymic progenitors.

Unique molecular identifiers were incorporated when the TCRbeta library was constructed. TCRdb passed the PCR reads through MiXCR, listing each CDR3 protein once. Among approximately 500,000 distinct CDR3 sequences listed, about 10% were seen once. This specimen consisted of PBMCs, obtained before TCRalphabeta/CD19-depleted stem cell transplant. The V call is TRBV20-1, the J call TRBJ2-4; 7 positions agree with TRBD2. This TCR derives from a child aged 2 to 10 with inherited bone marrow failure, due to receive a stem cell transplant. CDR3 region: CSARRAGANRKNIQYF. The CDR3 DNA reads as TGCAGTGCTAGGAGGGCGGGAGCTAATCGCAAAAACATTCAGTACTTC.